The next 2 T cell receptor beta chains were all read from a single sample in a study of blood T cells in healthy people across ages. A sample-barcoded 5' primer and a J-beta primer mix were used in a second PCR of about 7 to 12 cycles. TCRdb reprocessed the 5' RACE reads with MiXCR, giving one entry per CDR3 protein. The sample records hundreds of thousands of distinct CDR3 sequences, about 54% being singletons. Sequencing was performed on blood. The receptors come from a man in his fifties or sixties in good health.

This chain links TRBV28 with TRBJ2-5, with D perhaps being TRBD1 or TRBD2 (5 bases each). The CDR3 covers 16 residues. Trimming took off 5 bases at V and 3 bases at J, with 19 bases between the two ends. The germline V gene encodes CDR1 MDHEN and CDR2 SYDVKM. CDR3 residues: CASSPLGRGLEETQYF. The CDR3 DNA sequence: TGTGCCAGCAGTCCCCTGGGACGTGGACTTGAAGAGACCCAGTACTTC.

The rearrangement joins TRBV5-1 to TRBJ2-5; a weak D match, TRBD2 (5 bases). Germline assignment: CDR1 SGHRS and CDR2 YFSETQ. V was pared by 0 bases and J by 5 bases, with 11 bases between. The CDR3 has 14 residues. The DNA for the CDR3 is TGCGCCAGCAGCTTGGTACCCGGGGTCGAGACCCAGTACTTC. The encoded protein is CASSLVPGVETQYF.